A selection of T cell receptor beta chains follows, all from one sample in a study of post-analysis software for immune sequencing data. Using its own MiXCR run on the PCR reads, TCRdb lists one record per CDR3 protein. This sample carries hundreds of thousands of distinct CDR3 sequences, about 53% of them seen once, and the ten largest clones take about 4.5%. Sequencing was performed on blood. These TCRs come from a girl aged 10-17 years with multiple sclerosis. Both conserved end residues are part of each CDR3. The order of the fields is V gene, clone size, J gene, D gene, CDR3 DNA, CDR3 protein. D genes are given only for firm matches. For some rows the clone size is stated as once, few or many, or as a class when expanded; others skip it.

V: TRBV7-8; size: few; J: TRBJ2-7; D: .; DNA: TGTGCCAGCAGGAGCGGTCTATCCTACGAGCAGTACTTC; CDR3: CASRSGLSYEQYF
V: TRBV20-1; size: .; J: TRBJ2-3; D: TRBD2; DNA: TGCAGTGCTAGATCCCCCCAGCGGGGTAGCACAGATACGCAGTATTTT; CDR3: CSARSPQRGSTDTQYF
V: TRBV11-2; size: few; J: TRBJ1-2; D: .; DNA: TGTGCCAGCAGTACAGACAGTTTCTATGGCTACACCTTC; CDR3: CASSTDSFYGYTF
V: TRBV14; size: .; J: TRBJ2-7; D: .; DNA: TGTGCCAGCAGCGACCGGACGGGGTCCGAGCAGTACTTC; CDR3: CASSDRTGSEQYF
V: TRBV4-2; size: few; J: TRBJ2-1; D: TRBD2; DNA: TGTGCCAGCAGCCAAGCTGTGGGTGGAATTGGGACTAGCGGAAACCTGCAGTTCTTC; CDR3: CASSQAVGGIGTSGNLQFF
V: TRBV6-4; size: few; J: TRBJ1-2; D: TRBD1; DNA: TGTGCCAGCAGTGCAACCGGGACAGGGAACAATGGCTACACCTTC; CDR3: CASSATGTGNNGYTF
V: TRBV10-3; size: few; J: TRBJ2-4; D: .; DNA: TGTGCCATCAGTGAGGGGGACGTCGAGCTAGCCAAAAACATTCAGTACTTC; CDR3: CAISEGDVELAKNIQYF
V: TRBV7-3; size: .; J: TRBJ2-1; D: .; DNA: TGTGCCAGCAGCCCCCGCTTCAATTACAATGAGCAGTTCTTC; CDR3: CASSPRFNYNEQFF
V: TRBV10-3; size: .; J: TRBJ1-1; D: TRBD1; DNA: TGTGCCATCAGTGGACAGGGAAAGGGGACTGAAGCTTTCTTT; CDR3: CAISGQGKGTEAFF
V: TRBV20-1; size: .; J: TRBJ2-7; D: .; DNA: TGCAGTGCCCACGACAGCTACGAGCAGTACTTC; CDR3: CSAHDSYEQYF
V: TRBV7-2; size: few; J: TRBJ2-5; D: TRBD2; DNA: TGTGCCAGCAGCTCCCGACTAGCGGGAGGTCGGGAGACCCAGTACTTC; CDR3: CASSSRLAGGRETQYF
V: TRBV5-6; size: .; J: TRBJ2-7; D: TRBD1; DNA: TGTGCCAGCAGCTCGACCGGGACAGGGTTTTTCGAGCAGTACTTC; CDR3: CASSSTGTGFFEQYF
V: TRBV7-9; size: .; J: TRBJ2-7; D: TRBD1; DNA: TGTGCCAGCAGGCCCCCGGGACAGGGATACGAGCAGTACTTC; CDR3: CASRPPGQGYEQYF
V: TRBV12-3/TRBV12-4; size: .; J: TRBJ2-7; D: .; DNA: TGTGCCAGCACACTGTACGGCTACGAGCAGTACTTC; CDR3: CASTLYGYEQYF
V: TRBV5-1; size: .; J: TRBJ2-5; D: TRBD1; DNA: TGCGCCAGCAGCCCGACAGGGGTCGCTGGGACCCAGTACTTC; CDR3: CASSPTGVAGTQYF
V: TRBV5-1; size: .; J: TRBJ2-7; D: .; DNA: TGCGCCAGCAGCTCATATCGCGGGACTCACGCCTACGAGCAGTACTTC; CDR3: CASSSYRGTHAYEQYF
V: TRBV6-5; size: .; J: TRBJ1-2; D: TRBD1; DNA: TGTGCCAGCAGTTCCTTTTTGGACAGGGCTTATGGCTACACCTTC; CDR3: CASSSFLDRAYGYTF
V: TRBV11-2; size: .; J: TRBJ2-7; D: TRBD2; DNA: TGTGCCAGCAGCTCCCCCGTGGATAGCGGGTTTCAACCGGAGCAGTACTTC; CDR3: CASSSPVDSGFQPEQYF
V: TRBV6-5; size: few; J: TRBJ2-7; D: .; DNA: TGTGCCAGCGGAGGCTTCGACGAGCAGTACTTC; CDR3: CASGGFDEQYF
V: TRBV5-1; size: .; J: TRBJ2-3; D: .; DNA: TGCGCCAGCAGCAGCTGGGCATTCACAGATACGCAGTATTTT; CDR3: CASSSWAFTDTQYF
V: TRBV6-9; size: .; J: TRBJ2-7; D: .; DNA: TGTGCCAGCAGTTATTGGTCCGGAGGATCCTACGAGCAGTACTTC; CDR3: CASSYWSGGSYEQYF
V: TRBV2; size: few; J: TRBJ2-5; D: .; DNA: TGTGCCAGCAGGATAATACTGGACGGCCAGACCCAGTACTTC; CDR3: CASRIILDGQTQYF
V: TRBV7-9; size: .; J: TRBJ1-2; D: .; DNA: TGTGCCAGCAGCTTAGCCCCCGGCAGGGTCTATGGCTACACCTTC; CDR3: CASSLAPGRVYGYTF
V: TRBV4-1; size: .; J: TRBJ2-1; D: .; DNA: TGCGCCAGCAGCCAAGGGCCAGAGGGGGGAGACTCCTTAGTGAATGAGCAGTTCTTC; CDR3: CASSQGPEGGDSLVNEQFF
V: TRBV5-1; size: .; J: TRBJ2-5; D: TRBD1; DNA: TGCGCCAGCAGACCCGGGACAGGGGCAGGGACCCAGTACTTC; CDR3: CASRPGTGAGTQYF
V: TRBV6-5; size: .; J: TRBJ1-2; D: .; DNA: TGTGCCAGCAGTTACTCGAGGGGTGGCTATGGCTACACCTTC; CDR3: CASSYSRGGYGYTF
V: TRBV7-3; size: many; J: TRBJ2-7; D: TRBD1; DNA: TGTGCCAGCAGCTTGACCGGGACAGGGTCCTACGAGCAGTACTTC; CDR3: CASSLTGTGSYEQYF
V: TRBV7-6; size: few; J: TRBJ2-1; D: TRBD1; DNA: TGTGCCAGCAGCCGACCCGGGACAGGGGTATACAATGAGCAGTTCTTC; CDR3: CASSRPGTGVYNEQFF
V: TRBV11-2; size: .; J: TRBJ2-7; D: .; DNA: TGTGCCAGCAGCCTTCTAGGACAGTCCCACCTCCCCTTCGAGCAGTACTTC; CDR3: CASSLLGQSHLPFEQYF
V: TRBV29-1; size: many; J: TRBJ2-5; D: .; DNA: TGCAGCGTTGGGCAGCGACAAGAGACCCAGTACTTC; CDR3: CSVGQRQETQYF
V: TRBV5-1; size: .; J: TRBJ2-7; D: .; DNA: TGCGCCAGCAGCTTTTATACCCAGAGCTCCTACAATGAGCAGTACTTC; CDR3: CASSFYTQSSYNEQYF
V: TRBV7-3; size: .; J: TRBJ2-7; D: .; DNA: TGTGCCAGCAGCTTCCCAGGGGTTAAAGAGCAGTACTTC; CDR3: CASSFPGVKEQYF
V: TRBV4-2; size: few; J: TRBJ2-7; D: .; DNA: TGTGCCAGCAGCCAAGGGGACGGTTACGAGCAGTACTTC; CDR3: CASSQGDGYEQYF
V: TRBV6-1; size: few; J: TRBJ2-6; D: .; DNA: TGTGCCAGCAGTAGGGGCAGAAGCTCTGGGGCCAACGTCCTGACTTTC; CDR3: CASSRGRSSGANVLTF
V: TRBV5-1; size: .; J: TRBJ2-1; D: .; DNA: TGCGCCAGCAGCTTGGAGGGGACCTACGGAGATGAGCAGTTCTTC; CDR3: CASSLEGTYGDEQFF
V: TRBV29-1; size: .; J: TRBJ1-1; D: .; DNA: TGCAGCGTCCCAGGAACGGCTGAAGCTTTCTTT; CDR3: CSVPGTAEAFF
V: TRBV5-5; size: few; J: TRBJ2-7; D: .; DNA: TGTGCCAGCAGCTCCATTTGGGGGAGAGGGATTCGCCACGAGCAGTACTTC; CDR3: CASSSIWGRGIRHEQYF
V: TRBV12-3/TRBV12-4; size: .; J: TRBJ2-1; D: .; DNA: TGTGCCAGCAAACGGGACCAGAGCTCCTACAATGAGCAGTTCTTC; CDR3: CASKRDQSSYNEQFF
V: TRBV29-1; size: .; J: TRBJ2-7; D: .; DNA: TGCAGCGTTGGATGGGATGGGACCTACGAGCAGTACTTC; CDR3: CSVGWDGTYEQYF
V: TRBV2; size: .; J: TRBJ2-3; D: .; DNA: TGTGCCAGCCTCCCCGGCGGCGATACGCAGTATTTT; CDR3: CASLPGGDTQYF
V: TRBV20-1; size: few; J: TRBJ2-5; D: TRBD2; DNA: TGCAGTGCTAGAAGGTCTAGCGGGGGGGCCAAGGTGTTCAATGAGCAGTACTTC; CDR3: CSARRSSGGAKVFNEQYF
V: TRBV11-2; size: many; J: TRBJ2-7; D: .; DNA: TGTGCCAGCACCTGGGGGGGCCCCTACGAGCAGTACTTC; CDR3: CASTWGGPYEQYF
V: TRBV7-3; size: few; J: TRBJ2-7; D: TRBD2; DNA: TGTGCCAGCAGCTTAGGCGGGAGCAACGAGCAGTACTTC; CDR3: CASSLGGSNEQYF
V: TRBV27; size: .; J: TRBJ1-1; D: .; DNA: TGTGCCAGCAGTTCATACCTAAAAGGACCGGACACTGAAGCTTTCTTT; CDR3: CASSSYLKGPDTEAFF
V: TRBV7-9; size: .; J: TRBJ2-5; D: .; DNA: TGTGCCAGCAGCTTTTCCCGGGAGCTAAGAATCCTTCCGTTGGGTAATGAGCAGTACTTC; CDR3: CASSFSRELRILPLGNEQYF
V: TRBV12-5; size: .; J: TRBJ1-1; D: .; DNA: TGTGCTAGTGGTCTCCACAGCGCGTCTGAAGCTTTCTTT; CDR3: CASGLHSASEAFF
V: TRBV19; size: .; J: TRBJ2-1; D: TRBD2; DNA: TGTGCCAGTAACCCGGGACTAGCGTACAATGAGCAGTTCTTC; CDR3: CASNPGLAYNEQFF
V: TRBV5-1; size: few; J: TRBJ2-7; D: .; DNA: TGCGCCAGCAGCTTGCCCCCTGGCAGGGGAAGCTCCTACGAGCAGTACTTC; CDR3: CASSLPPGRGSSYEQYF
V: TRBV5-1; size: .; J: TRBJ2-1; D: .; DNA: TGCGCCAGCAACGACAACCCGACAGGAGCCGGCTATGAGCAGTTCTTC; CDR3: CASNDNPTGAGYEQFF
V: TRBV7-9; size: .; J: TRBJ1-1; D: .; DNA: TGTGCCAGCAGCCCCGGGACACAGAACACTGAAGCTTTCTTT; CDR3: CASSPGTQNTEAFF
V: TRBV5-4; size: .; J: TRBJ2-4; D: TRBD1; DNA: TGTGCCAGCAGCTTAGGGACAGTAGCAGCCAAAAACATTCAGTACTTC; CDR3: CASSLGTVAAKNIQYF
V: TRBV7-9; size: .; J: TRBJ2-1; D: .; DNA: TGTGCCAGCAGCCCGCTAAAGGATGAGCAGTTCTTC; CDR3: CASSPLKDEQFF
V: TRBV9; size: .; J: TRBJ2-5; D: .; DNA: TGTGCCAGCAGCGTAGTTGGTGGACAAGAGACCCAGTACTTC; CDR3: CASSVVGGQETQYF
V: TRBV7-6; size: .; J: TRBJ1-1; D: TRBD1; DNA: TGTGCCAGCAGCTTAGCGGCGGGACAGGGGGCGGGAACTGAAGCTTTCTTT; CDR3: CASSLAAGQGAGTEAFF
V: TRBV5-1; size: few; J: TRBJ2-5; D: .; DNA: TGCGCCAGCAGCTTAAAGAGTAGTGAGACCCAGTACTTC; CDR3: CASSLKSSETQYF
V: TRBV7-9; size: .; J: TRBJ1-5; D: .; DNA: TGTGCCAGCAGCTCCGACAGTAGCAATCAGCCCCAGCATTTT; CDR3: CASSSDSSNQPQHF
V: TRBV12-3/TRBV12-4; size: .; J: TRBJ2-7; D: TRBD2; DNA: TGTGCCAGCAGTCCCCCCCGGGGACTAGCGGGTGGCTACGAGCAGTACTTC; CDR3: CASSPPRGLAGGYEQYF
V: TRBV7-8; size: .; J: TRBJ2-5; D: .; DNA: TGTGCCAGCAGCTCGAAGGCGCGGTTGGAGACCCAGTACTTC; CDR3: CASSSKARLETQYF